This TCR beta chain stems from a study of blood T cell repertoires in COVID-19. Study in general: There were acute and convalescent COVID-19 samples, and they came from the United States, Italy and Spain. The cDNA or gDNA used as material had been derived from T cells, B-cell-depleted T cells, or PBMCs.

V was cut by 6 bases and J by 8 bases, with 8 bases left in between. This CDR3 spans 11 amino acids. Germline CDR1 MNHEY, CDR2 SVGAGI. In the authors' workflow: Researchers report that nucleated cell counts were estimated from reference gene primer amplification. Clones were sequenced by immunoSEQ multiplex PCR, and TCRdb holds only the in-frame ones, with some missing. The DNA gave D and trimming, while V, J and clone size come from that table. This sample has roughly 90,000 clones, with 85% found just once. The clonotype originates from a man older than 75 with acute or convalescent COVID-19. The specimen sequenced was peripheral blood. The chain recombines TRBV6-5 with TRBJ2-1; no clear D gene. CDR3 protein: CASSRMDEQFF. The DNA for the CDR3 is TGTGCCAGCAGCAGGATGGATGAGCAGTTCTTC.